This T cell receptor (beta chain) was retrieved from a study of T cell responses to AZD1222 COVID-19 vaccine. Germline V gene lookup returns CDR1 MDHEN and CDR2 SYDVKM. Trimming left V 7 bases short and J 0 bases short, with 13 bases between. This CDR3 spans 15 amino acids. To note about this clone: Its antigen remains unidentified.

Doses given second, at about 4 or about 12 weeks, were pooled. Measured with immunoSEQ multiplex PCR; TCRdb has only the in-frame clones, and not every one. Found here are over 65,000 clones, roughly 90% of them singletons; the top ten hold approximately 5.3%. Regarding the study as a whole: At 160-218 and 743-854, vaccine-associated CD4 TCRs were dominant, and they spanned spike.

The chain couples TRBV28 to TRBJ2-1; D may be TRBD2 (6 bases). This receptor was identified in an adult who received the AZD1222 COVID-19 vaccine. The specimen was peripheral blood, collected 28 days after the second AZD1222 dose. The CDR3 protein is CASNYRGSSYNEQFF. The CDR3 region has the DNA TGTGCCAGCAATTATCGGGGGAGCTCCTACAATGAGCAGTTCTTC.